These 9 T cell receptor beta chains came from one sample sequenced in a study of Graves' ophthalmopathy and Graves' hyperthyroidism. Amplification of the TCR beta CDR3 regions used RNA transcripts (as template). The workflow started with a first-round RT-PCR run with HTBI primers and then moved on to a second-round multiplex PCR. TCRdb redid the calling of the multiplex PCR reads with MiXCR, one entry per CDR3 protein. Of approximately 330,000 distinct CDR3 sequences in the sample, 17% were seen once. The sequencing input was peripheral blood. All receptors come from an adult man with Graves' ophthalmopathy.

This clonotype was observed at least ten times. The CDR3 DNA sequence: TGCAGTGCTAGGACAAAATCCTACGAGCAGTACTTC. Amino acids: CSARTKSYEQYF. This sequence joins TRBV20-1 and TRBJ2-7; D gene uncertain. Between the trimmed V and J ends, which lost 3 bases and 1 base, there was a span of 7 bases. The germline gives CDR1 DFQATT, CDR2 SNEGSKA (reference sequence). CDR3 length equals 12 residues.

This clonotype has at least ten counts. J is TRBJ2-7 and V is TRBV6-5; 8 nucleotides line up with TRBD1. Germline assignment: CDR1 MNHEY and CDR2 SVGAGI. With V trimmed by 5 bases and J by 1 base, 10 bases remained unmatched. The CDR3 covers 16 residues. This CDR3 is CASSSYGQGASYEQYF. Here the CDR3 DNA reads TGTGCCAGCAGTAGCTACGGACAGGGAGCTTCCTACGAGCAGTACTTC.

The CDR3 region has the DNA TGTGCCAGCAGTTATCGGTCGGGATTTGATTCACCCCTCCACTTT. Translation gives CASSYRSGFDSPLHF. V is TRBV6-5 and J is TRBJ1-6; no firm D call. Trimming stripped 3 bases from V and 8 bases from J, with 14 bases between. The V gene's germline CDR1 is MNHEY and CDR2 SVGAGI. There are 15 residues in the CDR3.

This clonotype was counted at least ten times. The chain employs TRBV11-2 and TRBJ2-7, with D possibly matching TRBD1 (6 bases). CDR3 length: 15 residues. V was clipped by 1 base and J by 4 bases, with 14 bases between them. Germline lookup yields CDR1 SGHAT and CDR2 FQNNGV. The CDR3 loop is CASSLVPGHEYEQYF. CDR3 bases: TGTGCCAGCAGCTTAGTCCCGGGACATGAATACGAGCAGTACTTC.

The sample holds many counts of this clonotype. The chain employs TRBV12-3 or TRBV12-4 and TRBJ1-2, with 8 bases matching TRBD1. With V trimmed by 6 bases and J by 9 bases, 6 bases remained unmatched. The CDR3 spans 12 residues. CDR3 DNA sequence: TGTGCCAGCAGCAGGACAGGGATTCGCTACACCTTC. It translates to CASSRTGIRYTF.

This clonotype was observed at least ten times. The chain employs TRBV29-1 and TRBJ2-7; 12 positions agree with TRBD2. The CDR3 runs 14 residues. The germline gives CDR1 SQVTM, CDR2 ANQGSEA. After removal of 5 bases from V and 0 bases from J, the junction contained 2 bases not matched to a gene. The CDR3, as DNA: TGCAGCGTTTGGACTAGCGGGAACTCCTACGAGCAGTACTTC. Encoded protein: CSVWTSGNSYEQYF.

Ten or more counts support this clonotype. The chain carries TRBV5-1 and TRBJ2-7, with 8 positions matching TRBD2. Per the germline V gene, CDR1 is SGHRS and CDR2 is YFSETQ. The V and J ends lost 4 bases and 0 bases, in that order; junction bases with no gene match: 6. This CDR3 contains 15 residues. The CDR3 nucleotides are TGCGCCAGCAGCGGCTCTAGCGGGCCCTCCTACGAGCAGTACTTC. The encoded protein is CASSGSSGPSYEQYF.

This chain uses TRBV2 with TRBJ2-7; TRBD1 or TRBD2 may be the D gene (5 bases each). The V and J ends lost 1 base and 1 base respectively, with 11 bases between them. Germline CDR1 SNHLY, CDR2 FYNNEI. CDR3 size: 15 residues. The CDR3 protein is CASSEGTGLSYEQYF. CDR3 bases: TGTGCCAGCAGTGAAGGGACGGGGCTATCCTACGAGCAGTACTTC.

This clonotype was counted at least ten times. The V call is TRBV11-3, the J call TRBJ1-2; 8 positions agree with TRBD1. V lost 5 bases, J lost 4 bases, and 12 bases stayed unmatched. The CDR3 is made up of 16 amino acids. The germline CDR1 and CDR2 sequences are SGHNT and YENEEA. The CDR3 sequence: CASSTTGGSYGYGYTF. In DNA form, the CDR3 reads TGTGCCAGCAGCACCACAGGGGGTTCATATGGCTATGGCTACACCTTC.